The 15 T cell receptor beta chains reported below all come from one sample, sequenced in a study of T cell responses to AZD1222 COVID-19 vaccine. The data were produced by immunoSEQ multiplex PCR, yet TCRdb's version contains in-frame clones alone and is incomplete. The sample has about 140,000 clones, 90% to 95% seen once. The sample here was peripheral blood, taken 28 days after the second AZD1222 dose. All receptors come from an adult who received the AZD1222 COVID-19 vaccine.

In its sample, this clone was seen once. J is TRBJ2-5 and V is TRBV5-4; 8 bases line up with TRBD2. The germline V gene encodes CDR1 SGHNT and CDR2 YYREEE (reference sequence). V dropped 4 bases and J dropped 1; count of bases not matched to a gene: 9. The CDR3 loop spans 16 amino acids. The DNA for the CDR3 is TGTGCCAGCAGCGCTGTGGGGAGCGGGAGCCAAGAGACCCAGTACTTC. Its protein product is CASSAVGSGSQETQYF.

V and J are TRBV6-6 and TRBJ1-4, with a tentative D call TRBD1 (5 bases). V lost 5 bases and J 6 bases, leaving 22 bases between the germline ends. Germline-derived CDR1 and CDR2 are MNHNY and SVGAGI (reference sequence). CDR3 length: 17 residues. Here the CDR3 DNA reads TGTGCCAGCAGTCCCAAGAGTGGCGGGGGAAGGGATGAAAAACTGTTTTTT. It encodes CASSPKSGGGRDEKLFF.

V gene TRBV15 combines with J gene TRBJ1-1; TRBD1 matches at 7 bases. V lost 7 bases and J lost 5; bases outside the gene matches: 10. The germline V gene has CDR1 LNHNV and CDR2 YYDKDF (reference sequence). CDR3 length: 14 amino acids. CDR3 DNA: TGTGCCACCACCCTAAGGAGGGGGCCTACTGAAGCTTTCTTT. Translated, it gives CATTLRRGPTEAFF.

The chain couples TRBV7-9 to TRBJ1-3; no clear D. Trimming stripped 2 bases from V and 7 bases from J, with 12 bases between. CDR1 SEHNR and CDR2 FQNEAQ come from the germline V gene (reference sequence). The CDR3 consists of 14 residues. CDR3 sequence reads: CASSLLNGLNTIYF. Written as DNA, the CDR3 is TGTGCCAGCAGCTTACTTAACGGACTGAACACCATATATTTT.

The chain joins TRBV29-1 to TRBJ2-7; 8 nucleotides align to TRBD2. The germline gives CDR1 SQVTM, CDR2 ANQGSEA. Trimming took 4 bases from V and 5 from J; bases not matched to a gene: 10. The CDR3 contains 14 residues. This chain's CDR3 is CSVVGTGGPDEQYF. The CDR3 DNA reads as TGCAGCGTTGTGGGGACGGGAGGGCCGGACGAGCAGTACTTC.

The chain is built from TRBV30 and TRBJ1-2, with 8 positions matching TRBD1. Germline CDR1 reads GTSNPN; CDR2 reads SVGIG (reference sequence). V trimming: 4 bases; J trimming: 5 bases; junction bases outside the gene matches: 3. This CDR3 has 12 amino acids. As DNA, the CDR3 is TGTGCCTGGACGACAGGGGTGTATGGCTACACCTTC. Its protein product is CAWTTGVYGYTF.

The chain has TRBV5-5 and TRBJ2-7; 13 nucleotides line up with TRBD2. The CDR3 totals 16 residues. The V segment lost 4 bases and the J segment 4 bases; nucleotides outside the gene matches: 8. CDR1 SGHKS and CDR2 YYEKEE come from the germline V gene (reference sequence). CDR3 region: CASSVGLAGVTYEQYF. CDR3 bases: TGTGCCAGCAGCGTCGGACTAGCGGGAGTAACGTACGAGCAGTACTTC.

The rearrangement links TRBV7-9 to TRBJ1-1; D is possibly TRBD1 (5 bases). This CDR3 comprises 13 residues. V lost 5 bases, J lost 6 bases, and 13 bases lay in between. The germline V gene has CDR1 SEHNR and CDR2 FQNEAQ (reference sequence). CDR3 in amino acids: CASSKSSGAEAFF. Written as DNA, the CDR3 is TGTGCCAGCAGCAAAAGTTCGGGGGCTGAAGCTTTCTTT. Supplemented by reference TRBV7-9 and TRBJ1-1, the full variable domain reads DTGVSQNPRHKITKRGQNVTFRCDPISEHNRLYWYRQTLGQGPEFLTYFQNEAQLEKSRLLSDRFSAERPKGSFSTLEIQRTEQGDSAMYLCASSKSSGAEAFFGQGTRLTVV.

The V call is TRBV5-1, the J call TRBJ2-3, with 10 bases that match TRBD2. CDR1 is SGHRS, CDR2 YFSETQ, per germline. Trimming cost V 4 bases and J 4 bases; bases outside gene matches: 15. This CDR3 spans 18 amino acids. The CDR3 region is CASSPLGGSSGRSDTQYF. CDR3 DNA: TGCGCCAGCAGCCCGTTGGGAGGTTCTAGCGGGAGATCAGATACGCAGTATTTT.

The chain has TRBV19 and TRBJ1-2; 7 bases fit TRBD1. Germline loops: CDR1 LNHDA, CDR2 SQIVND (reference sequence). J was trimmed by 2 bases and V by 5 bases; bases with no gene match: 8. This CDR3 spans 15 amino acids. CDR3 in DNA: TGTGCCAGTAGTCAAGGGGGCGCCAGAAACTATGGCTACACCTTC. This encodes CASSQGGARNYGYTF.

CDR3 region: CASSRGGATDTQYF. Written as DNA, the CDR3 is TGTGCCAGCAGCCGCGGCGGGGCGACAGATACGCAGTATTTT. J is TRBJ2-3 and V is TRBV7-9; perhaps TRBD2 as D (6 bases). V lost 5 bases, J lost 3 bases, and 12 bases lay in between. Germline V gene data show CDR1 as SEHNR and CDR2 as FQNEAQ (reference sequence). This CDR3 is 14 amino acids long.

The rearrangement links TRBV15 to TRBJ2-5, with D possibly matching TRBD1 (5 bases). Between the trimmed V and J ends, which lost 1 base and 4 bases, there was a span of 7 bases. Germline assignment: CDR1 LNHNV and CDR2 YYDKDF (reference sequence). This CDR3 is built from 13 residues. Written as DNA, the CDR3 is TGTGCCACCAGCAGAGGGGGCATAGAGACCCAGTACTTC. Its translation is CATSRGGIETQYF.

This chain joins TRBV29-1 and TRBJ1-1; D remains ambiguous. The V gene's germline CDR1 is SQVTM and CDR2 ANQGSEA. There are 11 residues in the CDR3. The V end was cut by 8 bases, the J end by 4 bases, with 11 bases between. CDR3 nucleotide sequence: TGCAGCTCCGAAGATCTCACTGAAGCTTTCTTT. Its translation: CSSEDLTEAFF.

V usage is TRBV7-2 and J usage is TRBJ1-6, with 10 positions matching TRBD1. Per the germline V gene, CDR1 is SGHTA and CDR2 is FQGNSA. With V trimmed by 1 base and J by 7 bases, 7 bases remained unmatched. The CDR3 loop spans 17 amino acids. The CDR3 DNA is TGTGCCAGCAGCTTAGGGGGGTGGGGACAGGGGAATTCACCCCTCCACTTT. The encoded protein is CASSLGGWGQGNSPLHF.

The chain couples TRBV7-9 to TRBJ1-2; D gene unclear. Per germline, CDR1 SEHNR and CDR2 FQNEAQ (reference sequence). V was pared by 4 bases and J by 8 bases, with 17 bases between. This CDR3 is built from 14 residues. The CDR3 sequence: CASSSRIDLGGYTF. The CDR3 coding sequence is TGTGCCAGCAGCTCAAGGATAGACTTGGGGGGCTACACCTTC.